This is a list of T cell receptor beta chains from one sample in a study of breast tumors, draining lymph nodes, adjacent tissues. TCRdb passed the multiplex PCR reads through MiXCR, listing each CDR3 protein once. In the table there are more than 20,000 distinct CDR3 sequences, roughly 50% of which are singletons. Source material: breast tumor tissue. These receptors all come from a female donor with breast cancer. Some clones in this sample may be carry-over from other donors' samples. The CDR3 runs from the conserved cysteine through the conserved F or W. A D gene is named only where the DNA matches it firmly. Part of the rows lack a size; the others show once, few, many or a class for expanded clones.

abundance,d_gene,v_gene,j_gene,CDR3nt,CDR3aa
many,.,TRBV5-8,TRBJ2-7,TGTGCCAGCAGCCTAACTGATGAGCAGTACTTC,CASSLTDEQYF
.,.,TRBV30,TRBJ1-5,TGTGCCTGTCCGAGGGACATAGGTCAGCCCCAGCATTTT,CACPRDIGQPQHF
.,.,TRBV4-2,TRBJ1-3,TGTGCCAGCGGCCAAGCGCGGGGGGGTGGAAACACCATATGTTTT,CASGQARGGGNTICF
medium-sized,TRBD1,TRBV20-1,TRBJ1-6,TGCAGTGCTAGTAAGGGGACAGGGGGTTCACCCCTCCACTTT,CSASKGTGGSPLHF
medium-sized,.,TRBV2,TRBJ1-6,TGTGCCAGCAGAGTGGGGGAATCACCCCTCCACTTT,CASRVGESPLHF
.,TRBD2,TRBV29-1,TRBJ2-3,TGCAGCGTTGAAGGAACGGTAGCGGGAGGGGGGGCAGATACGCAGTATTTT,CSVEGTVAGGGADTQYF
.,TRBD2,TRBV5-6,TRBJ2-7,TGTGCCAGCGCTAGAGGGACTAGCGGATGGTACGCGCAGTACTTC,CASARGTSGWYAQYF
.,.,TRBV20-1,TRBJ1-3,TGCAGTGCTTCAAGACAGGACTCTGGAAACACCATATATTTT,CSASRQDSGNTIYF
.,.,TRBV7-8,TRBJ2-5,TGTGCCAGCAGCTTCAATCGAGAGACCCAGTACTTC,CASSFNRETQYF
.,.,TRBV5-4,TRBJ1-1,TGTGCCAGCAGCCCCCAGGGTCACATGAACACTGAAGCTTTCTTT,CASSPQGHMNTEAFF
medium-sized,.,TRBV7-2,TRBJ2-3,TGTGCCAGCAGACCGGGCCCAGATACGCAGTATTTT,CASRPGPDTQYF
.,.,TRBV11-1,TRBJ1-2,TGCGCCAGCAGCCAAGCCAACTATGGCTACACCTTC,CASSQANYGYTF
.,.,TRBV7-2,TRBJ2-7,TGTGCCAGCAGCCTCAGAAGGGAAGCCGAGCAGTACTTC,CASSLRREAEQYF
.,TRBD2,TRBV9,TRBJ2-7,TGTGCCAGCAGCGTTGGGGGGGTCTCCTACGAGCAGTACTTC,CASSVGGVSYEQYF
.,.,TRBV7-2,TRBJ1-5,TGTGCCAGCAGCTTAGTGGGCCGGGTTGACAATCAGCCCCAGCATTTT,CASSLVGRVDNQPQHF
many,TRBD2,TRBV7-9,TRBJ2-3,TGTGCCAGCAGCTTAGCGCTGGGACTAGCGGGATCTAGCACAGATACGCAGTATTTT,CASSLALGLAGSSTDTQYF
medium-sized,TRBD1,TRBV10-2,TRBJ2-7,TGCGCCAGCAAAAGGGGACAGGAAAACTACGAGCAGTACTTC,CASKRGQENYEQYF
.,.,TRBV6-4,TRBJ2-7,TGTGCCGGACAGCCCAGGAGCTACGAGCAGTACTTC,CAGQPRSYEQYF
many,.,TRBV16,TRBJ1-3,TGTGCCAGCTCCCAAGGAAACACCATATATTTT,CASSQGNTIYF
.,TRBD2,TRBV16,TRBJ2-4,TGTGCCAGCAGCCCCCACGGGGGGGGGGACATTCAGTACTTT,CASSPHGGGDIQYF
many,TRBD1,TRBV18,TRBJ2-1,TGTGCCAGCTCGCAGGGGGCCAATACCTACAATGAGCAGTTCTTC,CASSQGANTYNEQFF
many,.,TRBV6-5,TRBJ1-4,TGTGCCAGCAGTTACGATCGGTGGAAGGCCGATGAAAAACTGTTTTTT,CASSYDRWKADEKLFF
medium-sized,.,TRBV6-4,TRBJ2-1,TGTGCCAGCAGTGGGGGTCTGGGGGTGGCAGCTGAGCAGTTCTTC,CASSGGLGVAAEQFF
.,TRBD2,TRBV5-6,TRBJ2-7,TGTGCCAGCAGCTCCGGACTAAGATCGGGACTAGCGTACGAGCAGTACTTC,CASSSGLRSGLAYEQYF
medium-sized,.,TRBV20-1,TRBJ2-7,TGCAGTGCTAGTAGGTCGGGCAAGCTTTCCTACGAGCAGTACTTC,CSASRSGKLSYEQYF